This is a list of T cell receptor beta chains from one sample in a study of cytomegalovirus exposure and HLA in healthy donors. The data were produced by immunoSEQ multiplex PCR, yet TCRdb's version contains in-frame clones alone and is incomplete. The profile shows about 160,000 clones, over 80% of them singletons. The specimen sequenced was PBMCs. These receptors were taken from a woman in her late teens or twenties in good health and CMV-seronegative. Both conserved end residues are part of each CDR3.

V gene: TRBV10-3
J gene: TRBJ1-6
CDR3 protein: CAISPTGGNSPLHF

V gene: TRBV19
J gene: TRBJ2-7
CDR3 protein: CASSIVPGQSPYEQYF

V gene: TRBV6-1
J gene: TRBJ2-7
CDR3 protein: CASSEALGQSYEQYF

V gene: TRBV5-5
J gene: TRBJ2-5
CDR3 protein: CASSWRTSPWTQYF

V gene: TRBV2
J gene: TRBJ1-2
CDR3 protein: CASSVDRGTNYGYTF

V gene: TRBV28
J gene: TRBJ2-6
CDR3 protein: CASRIPTSGGASIPGANGLTF

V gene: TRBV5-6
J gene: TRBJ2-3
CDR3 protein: CASSLALGGDTQYF

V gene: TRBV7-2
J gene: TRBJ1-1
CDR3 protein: CASSSRQGRAFF

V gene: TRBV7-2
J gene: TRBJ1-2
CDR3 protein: CASSSRQGIHTF

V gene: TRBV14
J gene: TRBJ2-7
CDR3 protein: CASSPGTPTYEQYF

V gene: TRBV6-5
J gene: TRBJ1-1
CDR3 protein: CASSSTENTEAFF

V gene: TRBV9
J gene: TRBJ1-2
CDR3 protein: CASSVTGTGAKGGYTF

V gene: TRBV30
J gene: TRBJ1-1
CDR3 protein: CAWSWAGTGAEAFF

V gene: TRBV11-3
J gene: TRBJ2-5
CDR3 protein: CASSPGTIRETQYF

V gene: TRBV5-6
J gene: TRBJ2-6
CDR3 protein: CASSLGQGAGANVLTF

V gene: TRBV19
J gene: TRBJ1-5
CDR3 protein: CASSIVTGGLGNQPQHF

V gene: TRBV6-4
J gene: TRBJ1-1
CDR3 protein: CASSDGSEAEAFF

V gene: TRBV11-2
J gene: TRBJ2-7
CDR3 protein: CATTGHQNSYEQYF